This TCR beta chain originates from a study of OX40 agonist ivuxolimab in advanced cancers. The J segment lost 4 bases and the V segment lost 5 bases, leaving 9 bases of the junction unmatched. Germline V gene data show CDR1 as MDHEN and CDR2 as SYDVKM. The CDR3 is 15 amino acids. The method was immunoSEQ multiplex PCR; TCRdb's version includes in-frame clones alone and lacks a portion of them. The sample shows 55,000 to 90,000 clones, 70% to 90% of them seen only once. This receptor was obtained from an adult with an advanced solid tumor such as melanoma, head and neck, liver or kidney cancer. Sample: CD4+ or CD8+ T cells sorted from blood, taken in a trial of the OX40 agonist ivuxolimab. The V gene is TRBV28, the J gene TRBJ2-3; 7 nucleotides match TRBD1. The CDR3 DNA follows: TGTGCCAGCAGTGTCACTGACAGGGTGGCAGATACGCAGTATTTT. It translates to CASSVTDRVADTQYF.